This TCR beta chain derives from a study of tumor and adjacent non-tumor tissue in lung cancer (dated by TCRdb to 2016 to 2019). For the wider study: The cohort included roughly 11 adenocarcinoma, 2 squamous cell carcinoma and 1 small cell lung cancer patients. The approximately 15 patients were aged about 31 to 80 years, included ten or so men and 5 women, and had TNM stage I to III disease. Sequencing produced 100 million to 150 million productive TCRbeta reads in total, an average of about 4.17 million reads per sample. The study compared bulk TCRbeta repertoires from lung tumor tissue and matched distant non-tumor lung tissue of some 16 lung cancer patients. Over 25 paired specimens, one tumor and one normal lung sample per patient, were profiled by TCRbeta CDR3 sequencing. The research as a whole found: Younger patients had significantly higher TCR diversity, and higher tumor TCR diversity was associated with shorter overall and disease-free survival. The methods do not name the sequencing platform or mention unique molecular identifiers. Significantly higher TCR diversity (inverse Simpson) was observed in tumor tissue than in normal lung tissue (approximately 430 vs 150, P = 0.0075, Mann-Whitney U test). The top 100 clones accounted for a significantly larger cumulative portion of the repertoire in normal lung than in tumor tissue. With only 15 patients in the cohort, the authors noted that larger samples and more detailed clinical data are needed. Because peripheral blood was not sequenced, the blood TCRbeta repertoires of the lung cancer patients in the study went unexamined.

The CDR3 holds 14 amino acids from the cysteine to the phenylalanine. Kept here is only the CDR3 DNA, which spans 42 bases and is read in frame from base 1. The germline V gene (reference sequence) specifies SGHAT as CDR1 and FQDESV as CDR2. Only a few counts were recorded for this clonotype. It has no known antigen specificity. This could be a read error, since a much larger clone is one nucleotide away. RNA was isolated from bulk, unsorted tissue, and RNA quality was assessed with a NanoDrop ND-1000 and an Agilent 2100. Newly diagnosed lung cancer patients without prior chemotherapy who had been admitted for thoracic surgery in China between August and November 2014 were enrolled as donors. The study excluded patients who had received radiotherapy or chemotherapy before or who had another cancer at the same time. Pieces of surgical tissue measuring about 1-2 cm3 were kept in RNAlater solution and stored at -80 degrees C until use.

The library was produced with multiplex PCR. The instrument given in TCRdb is Illumina HiSeq 2500. TCRbeta libraries were constructed through three rounds of nested PCR with primers (Table S4) according to protocols modified from ARM-PCR. Before sequencing, PCR products in the 200-500 bp range were cut out of the gel and cleaned up using the QIAquick gel extraction kit. The original pipeline was this. Reads were cleaned with Trimmomatic, merged with FLASH into complete CDR3 sequences, and assigned to V(D)J germline segments with MiTCR. Clonal diversity was computed as the inverse Simpson's index with VDJtools. In-frame sequences without a premature stop codon were defined as productive reads. In-frame beta chains were kept once TCRdb had trimmed the public reads at Q25 with fastp and called clones with MiXCR. Each entry merges the rows of one CDR3 protein and shows their most common DNA and genes. Clone size and V and J calls follow TCRdb, not the original study. The sample table lists some 71,000 distinct CDR3 sequences, just under 75% of them with a count of one. Of the sample, roughly a tenth is held by the ten largest clones.

This TCR came from a woman aged 40 to 49 with non-small cell lung cancer. The chain joins TRBV11-1 to TRBJ1-2, with the D gene uncertain. The sequencing input was lung tumor tissue. CDR3 protein: CASSHSGVGYDYTF. In nucleotide form, the sequence is TGTGCCAGCAGTCATTCGGGAGTTGGCTATGACTACACCTTC. Beyond the CDR3, the reference TRBV11-1 and TRBJ1-2 genes provide the residues; the full variable domain reads: EAEVAQSPRYKITEKSQAVAFWCDPISGHATLYWYRQILGQGPELLVQFQDESVVDDSQLPKDRFSAERLKGVDSTLKIQPAELGDSAMYLCASSHSGVGYDYTFGSGTRLTVV.